The entry that follows covers one T cell receptor beta chain sequence. Its cognate antigen is unknown. 5'RACE template switching with UMIs generated TCR beta cDNA. TCRdb reprocessed the 5' RACE reads, with one entry per CDR3 protein and no DNA. The table for this sample gives about 550,000 distinct CDR3 sequences. The sample belongs to a study of T cells expressing NK-cell markers. Study background: Sorted CD3+CD56+NKG2C+, CD3+CD56+NKG2C- and CD3+CD56-NKG2C+ T-cell subsets were beta-chain profiled.

CDR3 length equals 14 residues. General study points: Whether the expanded NKG2C+ T cell clones recognized HCMV remained unclear. In several donors, dominant clonotypes made up roughly 28.3-65% of CD3+CD56-NKG2C+ cells.

J is TRBJ2-6 and V is TRBV12-3 or TRBV12-4. The receptor was isolated from a man younger than 30 in good health. Input material: blood T cells: a sorted CD56 or NKG2C T cell subset, CD4+ or CD8+ T cells, or bulk PBMC T cells (not recorded which). The CDR3 sequence is CASSLGSGANVLTF.